A selection of T cell receptor beta chains follows, all from one sample in a study of T cell responses to AZD1222 COVID-19 vaccine. The assay was immunoSEQ multiplex PCR, and TCRdb's table has in-frame clones only and misses some. This table has roughly 140,000 clones, 85% to 95% appearing once. This specimen consisted of peripheral blood, obtained 28 days after the second AZD1222 dose. The receptors were sampled from an adult who received the AZD1222 COVID-19 vaccine. The CDR3 runs from the conserved cysteine through the conserved F or W. A D gene is named only where the DNA matches it firmly. Clone size is given for some rows only: seen once, a few or many times, or a class if the clone is expanded.

D gene	clone size	V gene	J gene	CDR3 DNA	CDR3 protein
NA	NA	TRBV5-4	TRBJ2-1	TGTGCCAGCAGCTTGGAAGGGTCCCACAATGAGCAGTTCTTC	CASSLEGSHNEQFF
NA	NA	TRBV19	TRBJ1-4	TGTGCCAGTAGTACCGATTATTCCGCAACTAATGAAAAACTGTTTTTT	CASSTDYSATNEKLFF
NA	NA	TRBV4-1	TRBJ1-1	TGCGCCAGCAGCCGAGGCAGGTCTAATGAAGCTTTCTTT	CASSRGRSNEAFF
NA	NA	TRBV30	TRBJ2-3	TGTGCCTGGTCGACAGGGAGGACAGATACGCAGTATTTT	CAWSTGRTDTQYF
NA	NA	TRBV6-5	TRBJ1-4	TGTGCCAGCAGGGACGGGGGTGAAAAACTGTTTTTT	CASRDGGEKLFF
TRBD2	few	TRBV30	TRBJ2-7	TGTGCCTGGTCCGGGATTAGCGGGTCCTACGAGCAGTACTTC	CAWSGISGSYEQYF
NA	NA	TRBV4-2	TRBJ1-1	TGTGCCAGCAGCCAAGTCTCAGGGGTGAAGACTGAAGCTTTCTTT	CASSQVSGVKTEAFF
TRBD1	NA	TRBV3-1/TRBV3-2	TRBJ1-2	TGTGCCAGCAGCGGCCGGGGGACAGGGTATGGCTACACCTTC	CASSGRGTGYGYTF
TRBD1	many	TRBV5-1	TRBJ2-7	TGCGCCAGCAGCTTGATTCCAGGGGGCTCCTACGAGCAGTACTTC	CASSLIPGGSYEQYF
TRBD1	NA	TRBV2	TRBJ1-5	TGTGCCAGCAGGACACAGGGGGGACTCAATCAGCCCCAGCATTTT	CASRTQGGLNQPQHF
NA	NA	TRBV6-7	TRBJ2-7	TGTGCCAGCAGGGATCTAGCAGGCGAGCAGTACTTC	CASRDLAGEQYF
TRBD1	once	TRBV6-5	TRBJ2-7	TGTGCCAGCAGAGCAGACAGGGGGAGCAACTACGAGCAGTACTTC	CASRADRGSNYEQYF
NA	NA	TRBV3-1/TRBV3-2	TRBJ2-6	TGTGCCAGCAGCCGAACCACAGGGCTAGCAAGGGCCAACGTCCTGACTTTC	CASSRTTGLARANVLTF
NA	NA	TRBV11-2	TRBJ2-7	TGTGCCAGCAGCTCCCGGGACACCCCGCCCTACGAGCAGTACTTC	CASSSRDTPPYEQYF
TRBD1	once	TRBV6-5	TRBJ1-2	TGTGCCAGCAGTTACACGGACAGGGGGACGGGTGGCTACACCTTC	CASSYTDRGTGGYTF
NA	NA	TRBV7-9	TRBJ1-1	TGTGCCAGCAGCGCCCGGGATCAAGTGAGGACTGAAGCTTTCTTT	CASSARDQVRTEAFF
TRBD2	NA	TRBV11-2	TRBJ2-7	TGTGCCAGCAGCTTATTCCTAGCGGGAGTGGGCGAGCAGTACTTC	CASSLFLAGVGEQYF
NA	NA	TRBV15	TRBJ2-7	TGTGCCACCAGCAGAGGGCAGGAGGCCTACGAGCAGTACTTC	CATSRGQEAYEQYF
NA	NA	TRBV6-1	TRBJ2-2	TGTGCCAGCAGTGAAGGACTATTGAACACCGGGGAGCTGTTTTTT	CASSEGLLNTGELFF
TRBD2	NA	TRBV11-1	TRBJ2-3	TGTGCCAGCAGGAGTGCTAGCGGGAGCTCAGATACGCAGTATTTT	CASRSASGSSDTQYF
NA	NA	TRBV3-1/TRBV3-2	TRBJ1-2	TGTGCCAGCAGCCAGATAGGAGGCTACACCTTC	CASSQIGGYTF
TRBD2	NA	TRBV30	TRBJ2-7	TGTGCCTGGAGTGTATTCCTAGCGGGGGGGCCAGAAAAGTACGAGCAGTACTTC	CAWSVFLAGGPEKYEQYF
TRBD1	NA	TRBV4-1	TRBJ2-5	TGCGCCAGCAGCCCAAGACCGGGACAGGGGCAAGAGACCCAGTACTTC	CASSPRPGQGQETQYF
NA	NA	TRBV19	TRBJ2-3	TGTGCCAGTACTATGAGGCCTACAGATACGCAGTATTTT	CASTMRPTDTQYF
NA	NA	TRBV5-1	TRBJ1-1	TGCGCCAGCAGCTTGGCCCAGGGTACCTTGAACACTGAAGCTTTCTTT	CASSLAQGTLNTEAFF
NA	NA	TRBV7-9	TRBJ1-6	TGTGCCAGCAGCTTATCGCAACTGGGGAATTCACCCCTCCACTTT	CASSLSQLGNSPLHF
TRBD1	NA	TRBV19	TRBJ1-4	TGTGCCAGTAGTCCCTGGGACAGGCTGAATGAAAAACTGTTTTTT	CASSPWDRLNEKLFF
NA	few	TRBV9	TRBJ2-2	TGTGCCAGCAGCGTGGGGTCAGTCGGGGAGCTGTTTTTT	CASSVGSVGELFF
NA	NA	TRBV7-8	TRBJ1-4	TGTGCCAGCAGCCCCGGGGAAGTAAGAGAAAAACTGTTTTTT	CASSPGEVREKLFF
NA	few	TRBV7-8	TRBJ1-1	TGTGCCAGCAGCTTCCAGGGGAACACTGAAGCTTTCTTT	CASSFQGNTEAFF
NA	NA	TRBV20-1	TRBJ1-3	TGCAGTGCTAGTCTCTGGGGGGCTGGAAACACCATATATTTT	CSASLWGAGNTIYF
TRBD1	NA	TRBV20-1	TRBJ1-5	TGCAGTGCTGGTGACAGGGGTGCGCAGCCCCAGCATTTT	CSAGDRGAQPQHF
TRBD2	NA	TRBV16	TRBJ2-5	TGTGCCAGCAGCCCCGCCGGGACTAGCAGGGAGACCCAGTACTTC	CASSPAGTSRETQYF
NA	NA	TRBV11-2	TRBJ2-5	TGTGCCAGCAGCCGGAGAGAGACCCAGTACTTC	CASSRRETQYF
TRBD2	NA	TRBV30	TRBJ2-3	TGTGCCTGGATGGGGGGGAGCACAGATACGCAGTATTTT	CAWMGGSTDTQYF
NA	NA	TRBV9	TRBJ2-2	TGTGCCAGCAGCGTAGGTCGAGTCCCCGGGGAGCTGTTTTTT	CASSVGRVPGELFF
NA	NA	TRBV27	TRBJ2-6	TGTGCCAGCAGTTTAGGGCTCTCTGGGGCCAACGTCCTGACTTTC	CASSLGLSGANVLTF
NA	NA	TRBV28	TRBJ1-5	TGTGCCAGCAGAGGTGCCGGGGGTCAGCCCCAGCATTTT	CASRGAGGQPQHF
TRBD1	NA	TRBV9	TRBJ1-1	TGTGCCAGCAGCTCCCGGACAGGGGATACTGAAGCTTTCTTT	CASSSRTGDTEAFF
NA	NA	TRBV3-1/TRBV3-2	TRBJ2-1	TGTGCCAGCAGCCAAGCTTCAGGGGGGCGATGGCAGTTCTTC	CASSQASGGRWQFF
NA	NA	TRBV12-3/TRBV12-4	TRBJ2-7	TGTGCCAGCAGCTGGAGCTCCTACGAGCAGTACTTC	CASSWSSYEQYF
TRBD1	NA	TRBV5-1	TRBJ2-7	TGCGCCAGCAGTTGGGACAGTTACGAGCAGTACTTC	CASSWDSYEQYF
NA	few	TRBV28	TRBJ1-3	TGTGCCAGCAGTCCCTCCGTTAGGGCAGGGATCAACACCATATATTTT	CASSPSVRAGINTIYF
TRBD1	NA	TRBV27	TRBJ1-4	TGTGCCAGCTCAGGAGGGGGCTATGAAAAGCTGTTTTTT	CASSGGGYEKLFF
TRBD1	NA	TRBV12-3/TRBV12-4	TRBJ1-2	TGTGCCAGCAGGTCGACAGGGTATGGCTACACCTTC	CASRSTGYGYTF
NA	NA	TRBV4-1	TRBJ1-1	TGCGCCAGCAGCCAAGTTCTGGCTGCTGAAGCTTTCTTT	CASSQVLAAEAFF
NA	NA	TRBV30	TRBJ1-5	TGTGCCTGGAGTGTGGGCATCTATCAGCCCCAGCATTTT	CAWSVGIYQPQHF
NA	once	TRBV25-1	TRBJ2-1	TGTGCCAGCAGTGAACGTTTAGACAATGAGCAGTTCTTC	CASSERLDNEQFF
TRBD1	NA	TRBV6-1	TRBJ2-7	TGTGCCAGCAGTGAAGTGAGACAGGGGCCCTACGAGCAGTACTTC	CASSEVRQGPYEQYF
TRBD1	NA	TRBV19	TRBJ2-2	TGTGCCAGTAGTAGGCAGGGCAGGGGGCCGACCGGGGAGCTGTTTTTT	CASSRQGRGPTGELFF
NA	NA	TRBV15	TRBJ1-2	TGTGCCACCAGCCTTCTTACTCCCGGAGGGAATGGCTACACCTTC	CATSLLTPGGNGYTF
NA	NA	TRBV15	TRBJ2-6	TGTGCCACCAGCACAGGGGTTGGGGCCAACGTCCTGACTTTC	CATSTGVGANVLTF
NA	once	TRBV25-1	TRBJ2-5	TGTGCCAGCAGTTTAGGGAGGGGGTACCAAGAGACCCAGTACTTC	CASSLGRGYQETQYF
NA	NA	TRBV2	TRBJ1-2	TGCACTTGGGCCCCGGGTGGCTACACCTTC	CTWAPGGYTF
TRBD2	NA	TRBV11-2	TRBJ2-2	TGTGCCAGCAGCCAAGCGGGAGGGCCAATCGGGGAGCTGTTTTTT	CASSQAGGPIGELFF
NA	NA	TRBV6-1	TRBJ1-3	TGTGCCAGCAGTGAAGCGCAGGGAAGAAACACCATATATTTT	CASSEAQGRNTIYF
NA	NA	TRBV7-7	TRBJ2-7	TGTGCCAGCAGCTTAGGAATCAGTAAGGACTACGAGCAGTACTTC	CASSLGISKDYEQYF